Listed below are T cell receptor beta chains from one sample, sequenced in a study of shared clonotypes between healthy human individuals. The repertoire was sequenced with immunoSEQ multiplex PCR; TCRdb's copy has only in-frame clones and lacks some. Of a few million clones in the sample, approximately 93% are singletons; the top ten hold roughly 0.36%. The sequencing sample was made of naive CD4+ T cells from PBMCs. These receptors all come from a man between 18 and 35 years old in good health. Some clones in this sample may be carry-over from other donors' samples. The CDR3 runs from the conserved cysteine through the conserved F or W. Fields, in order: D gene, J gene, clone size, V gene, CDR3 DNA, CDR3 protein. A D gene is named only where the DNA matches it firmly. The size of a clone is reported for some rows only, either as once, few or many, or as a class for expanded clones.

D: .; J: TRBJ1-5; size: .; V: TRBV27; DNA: TGTGCCAGCAGTTTAGTGGCAGCTTTGTATAGCAATCAGCCCCAGCATTTT; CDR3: CASSLVAALYSNQPQHF
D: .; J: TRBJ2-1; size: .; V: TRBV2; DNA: TGTGCCAGCAGTAGGGACGGACGGGGTGAGCAGTTCTTC; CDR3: CASSRDGRGEQFF
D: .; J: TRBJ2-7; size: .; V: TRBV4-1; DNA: TGCGCCAGCAGCCAAGGAGTCCAGCGTAACTCCTACGAGCAGTACTTC; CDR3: CASSQGVQRNSYEQYF
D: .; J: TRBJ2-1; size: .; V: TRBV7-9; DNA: TGTGCCAGCAGCTTAGGGGTCAACCCTTACAATGAGCAGTTCTTC; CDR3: CASSLGVNPYNEQFF
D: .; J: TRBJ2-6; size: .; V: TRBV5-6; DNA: TGTGCCAGCAGCTTGGCTGGCAGGGTCTCTGGGGCCAACGTCCTGACTTTC; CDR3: CASSLAGRVSGANVLTF
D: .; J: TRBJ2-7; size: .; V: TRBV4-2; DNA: TGTGCCAGCAGCGCATTATTTGCGGGGGCTCCCTACGAGCAGTACTTC; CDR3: CASSALFAGAPYEQYF
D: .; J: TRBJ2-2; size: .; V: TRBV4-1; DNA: TGCGCCAGCAGCCAAGAAATCCGTACCGGGGAGCTGTTTTTT; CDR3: CASSQEIRTGELFF
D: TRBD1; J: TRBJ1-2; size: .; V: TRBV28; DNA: TGTGCCAGCAGGACCGCGGACAGGGGCACCTATGGCTACACCTTC; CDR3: CASRTADRGTYGYTF
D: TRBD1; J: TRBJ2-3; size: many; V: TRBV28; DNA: TGTGCCAGCAGTTTTAGTTGGACAGGGCACACAGATACGCAGTATTTT; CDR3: CASSFSWTGHTDTQYF
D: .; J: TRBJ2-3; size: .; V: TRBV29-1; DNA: TGCAGCGTTGAAGGAGGACCCAATACGCAGTATTTT; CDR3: CSVEGGPNTQYF
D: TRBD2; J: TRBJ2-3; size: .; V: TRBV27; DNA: TGTGCCAGCAGACTAGCGGGTAGCACAGATACGCAGTATTTT; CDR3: CASRLAGSTDTQYF
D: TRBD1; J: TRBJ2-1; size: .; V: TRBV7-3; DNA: TGTGCCAGCAGCCCCACAGGGGGCGCGATTAATGAGCAGTTCTTC; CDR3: CASSPTGGAINEQFF
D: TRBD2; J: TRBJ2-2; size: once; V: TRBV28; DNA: TGTGCCAGCAGAACCCCGGGACTACGGGTGGCCGGGGAGCTGTTTTTT; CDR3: CASRTPGLRVAGELFF
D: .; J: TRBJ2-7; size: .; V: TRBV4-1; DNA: TGCGCCAGCAGCCATGAACTGACGTCAACCTCCTCCTACGAGCAGTACTTC; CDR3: CASSHELTSTSSYEQYF
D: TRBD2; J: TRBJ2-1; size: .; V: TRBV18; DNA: TGTGCCAGCTCTTATCGCGGGAGCGATGAGCAGTTCTTC; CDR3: CASSYRGSDEQFF
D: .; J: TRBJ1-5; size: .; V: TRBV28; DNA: TGTGCCAGCAGTTTGCCACAAAAGAGTCAGCCCCAGCATTTT; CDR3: CASSLPQKSQPQHF
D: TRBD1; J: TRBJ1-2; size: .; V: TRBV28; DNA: TGTGCCAGCAGTTACCGACAGGGGCTAAACTATGGCTACACCTTC; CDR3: CASSYRQGLNYGYTF
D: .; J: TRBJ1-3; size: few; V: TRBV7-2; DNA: TGTGCCAGCAGCTTAGCCTCTGGAAACACCATATATTTT; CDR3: CASSLASGNTIYF
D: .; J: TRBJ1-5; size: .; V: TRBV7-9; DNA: TGTGCCAGCAGCTCCGAAAGGAGCAATCAGCCCCAGCATTTT; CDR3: CASSSERSNQPQHF
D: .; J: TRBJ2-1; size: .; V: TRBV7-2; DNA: TGTGCCAGCAGCTCCAGCAGGGGTAGCTACAATGAGCAGTTCTTC; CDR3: CASSSSRGSYNEQFF
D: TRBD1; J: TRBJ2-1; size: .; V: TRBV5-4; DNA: TGTGCCAGCAGCACGGACAGGGGAACCTACAATGAGCAGTTCTTC; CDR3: CASSTDRGTYNEQFF
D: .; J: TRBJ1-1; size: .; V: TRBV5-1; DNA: TGCGCCAGCAGCTTCGGAGGGTTGGAGACTGAAGCTTTCTTT; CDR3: CASSFGGLETEAFF
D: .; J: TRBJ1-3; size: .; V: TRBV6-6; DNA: TGTGCCAGCAGTTATTTGGGGTCCAGCTCTGGAAACACCATATATTTT; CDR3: CASSYLGSSSGNTIYF
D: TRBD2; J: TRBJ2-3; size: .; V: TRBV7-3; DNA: TGTGCCAGCAGCTTAGGACTAGCGGAGGCCACAGATACGCAGTATTTT; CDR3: CASSLGLAEATDTQYF
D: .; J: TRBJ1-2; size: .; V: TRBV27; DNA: TGTGCCAGCAGTTTAGCACAGGGCTATGGCTACACCTTC; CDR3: CASSLAQGYGYTF
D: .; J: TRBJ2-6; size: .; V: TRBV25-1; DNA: TGTGCCAGCAGTGAATCTGGGTCTGGGGCCAACGTCCTGACTTTC; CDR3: CASSESGSGANVLTF
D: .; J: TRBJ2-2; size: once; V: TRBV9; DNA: TGTGCCAGCAGCCGAATCACTTCAGGGTCCGGGGAGCTGTTTTTT; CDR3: CASSRITSGSGELFF
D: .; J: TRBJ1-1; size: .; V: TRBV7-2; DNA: TGTGCCAGCAGCCCGATATGGGGGGACACTGAAGCTTTCTTT; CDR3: CASSPIWGDTEAFF
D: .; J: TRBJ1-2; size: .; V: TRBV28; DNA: TGTGCCAGCAGTTCCGGGGGGGCCATCGACTATGGCTACACCTTC; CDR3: CASSSGGAIDYGYTF
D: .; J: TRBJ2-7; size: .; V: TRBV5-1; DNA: TGCGCCAGCAGCTTGGCCGAGGGATCCTACGAGCAGTACTTC; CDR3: CASSLAEGSYEQYF
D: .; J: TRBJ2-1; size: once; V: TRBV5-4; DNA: TGTGCCAGCAGCTTGGGGGGGTATGAGCAGTTCTTC; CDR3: CASSLGGYEQFF
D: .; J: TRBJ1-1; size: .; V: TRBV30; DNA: TGTGCCTGGGGTGCCGAGGTGAACACTGAAGCTTTCTTT; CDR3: CAWGAEVNTEAFF
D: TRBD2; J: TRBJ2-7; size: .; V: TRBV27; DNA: TGTGCCAGCAAAGGACTAGCGGTAAGCTCCTACGAGCAGTACTTC; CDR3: CASKGLAVSSYEQYF
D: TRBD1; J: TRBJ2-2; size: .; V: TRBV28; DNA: TGTGCCAGCAGTCAGACAGGGACCTATACCGGGGAGCTGTTTTTT; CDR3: CASSQTGTYTGELFF
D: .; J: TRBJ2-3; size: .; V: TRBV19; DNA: TGTGCCAGTAGTATAGGAGGATTCTTCACAGATACGCAGTATTTT; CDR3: CASSIGGFFTDTQYF
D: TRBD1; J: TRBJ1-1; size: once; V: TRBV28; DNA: TGTGCCAGCAGTCAGGGGGGGGATATTGGCCTGAACACTGAAGCTTTCTTT; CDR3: CASSQGGDIGLNTEAFF
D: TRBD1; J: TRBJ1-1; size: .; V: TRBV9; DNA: TGTGCCAGCAGCTCCCACAGGGGGCAAGGAACTGAAGCTTTCTTT; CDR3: CASSSHRGQGTEAFF
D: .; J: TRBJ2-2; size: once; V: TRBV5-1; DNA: TGCGCCAGCAGCCCGACTATCCTCGGGGCCGGGGAGCTGTTTTTT; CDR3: CASSPTILGAGELFF
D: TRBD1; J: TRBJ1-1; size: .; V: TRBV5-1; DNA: TGCGCCAGCAGCGATTTGGGGACAGGGCTGAATGAAGCTTTCTTT; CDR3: CASSDLGTGLNEAFF
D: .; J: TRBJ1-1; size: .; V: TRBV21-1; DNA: TGTGCCAGCAGCTCCACAGGGGGCAAAGTAGTGGACACTGAAGCTTTCTTT; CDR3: CASSSTGGKVVDTEAFF
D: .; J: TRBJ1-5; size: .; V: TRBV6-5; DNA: TGTGCCAACCCAGGAGGGGAGAATCAGCCCCAGCATTTT; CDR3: CANPGGENQPQHF
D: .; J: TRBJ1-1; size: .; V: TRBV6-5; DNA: TGTGCCAGCAGTTACGGGGGTTCCATGAACACTGAAGCTTTCTTT; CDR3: CASSYGGSMNTEAFF
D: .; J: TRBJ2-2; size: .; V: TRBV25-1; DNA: TGTGCCAGCAGTAGGCGGGGGGAGCTGTTTTTT; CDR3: CASSRRGELFF
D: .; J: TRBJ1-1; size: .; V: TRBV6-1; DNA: TGTGCCAGCAGATCCGGCACTGAAGCTTTCTTT; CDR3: CASRSGTEAFF
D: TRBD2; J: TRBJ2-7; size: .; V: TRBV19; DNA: TGTGCCAGTAGCTCTTTAGCGGGACAAGCCTACGAGCAGTACTTC; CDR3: CASSSLAGQAYEQYF
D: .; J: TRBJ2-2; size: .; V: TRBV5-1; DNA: TGCGCCAGCAGCGAGGACAGACCAGGGGAGCTGTTTTTT; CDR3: CASSEDRPGELFF
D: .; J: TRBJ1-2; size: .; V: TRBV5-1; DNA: TGCGCCAGCAGCGGCGCGGCAACCTATGGCTACACCTTC; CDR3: CASSGAATYGYTF
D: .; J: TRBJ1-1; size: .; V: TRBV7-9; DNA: TGTGCCAGCAGCTTAGCAAAAGGGGCGGACACTGAAGCTTTCTTT; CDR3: CASSLAKGADTEAFF
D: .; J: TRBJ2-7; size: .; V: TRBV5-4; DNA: TGTGCCAGCAGCTTGGTAGCAGCAGGGTTCTCCGAGCAGTACTTC; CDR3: CASSLVAAGFSEQYF
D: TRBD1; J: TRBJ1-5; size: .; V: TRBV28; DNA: TGTGCCAGCAGTCCGCCGGGACAGGGGGGCATTGGCAATCAGCCCCAGCATTTT; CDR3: CASSPPGQGGIGNQPQHF
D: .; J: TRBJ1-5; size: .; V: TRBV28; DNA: TGTGCCAGCGAGACCCCCCGGGTAGGTCAGCCCCAGCATTTT; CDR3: CASETPRVGQPQHF